This T cell receptor beta chain was observed in a study of molecular identifiers for immune sequencing clone quantification (dated by TCRdb to the late 2010s). Looking at the study overall: In a replicate experiment, RNA from about 19,000 or 110,000 naive CD8 T cells was split into five aliquots, four of which were sequenced. This methods study benchmarked molecular-identifier clustering-based TCR repertoire sequencing (MIDCIRS) and TCR RNA copy counting, using CD8 T cells to do so.

The CDR3, cysteine through phenylalanine, is 12 amino acids long. Just CDR3 DNA is preserved here, 36 bases in frame from base 1. V drops 5 bases and J drops 8 bases, leaving 12 bases in between. Broad study findings and their caveats: Spiked-in Jurkat TCR RNA (about 10 copies' worth), which is not part of the donor repertoire, was contained in the naive libraries. Clones above 20 RNA copies held over 99% of molecules in CMV-specific effector cells but under 1% in naive cells. Without barcode sub-clustering, chimeric consensus sequences inflated TCR diversity; chimeras reached as high as 47%. Spiked-in Jurkat TCR RNA equivalent to a single cell was reported to be detectable even among 800,000 to 1,000,000 naive CD8 T cells. Identical TCR molecules sharing a barcode could cause highly expanded clone sizes to be underestimated. Modeling estimated 3 to 3.5 recovered TCR RNA copies per cell, compared with 8.5 to 10 by digital PCR, which implies approximately 30% capture efficiency.

The protocol used for the library was PCR. The data were produced on an Illumina HiSeq 4000. Bulk TCR libraries were prepared as previously described, using TCR primers listed in Table S5. The Qiagen AllPrep DNA/RNA kit was used to purify total RNA. Before any analysis, reads coming from multiple sequencing runs of the same library were combined into one pool. In the source study's methods: Reads were retained only if an exact TCR constant sequence was present, and the retained reads were trimmed to 150 nt and grouped according to their 12-nt molecular barcodes. Reads within each barcode group were sub-clustered using a 15% Levenshtein threshold, and quality-weighted consensus sequences were constructed for each RNA molecule. Non-functional sequences were removed, as were lower-count sequences one edit away from another. On the basis of fitting two negative binomial distributions, barcode sub-clusters with fewer than 20% of the maximum read count were discarded. TCRdb cleaned the public reads at Q25 with fastp, built clones with MiXCR and kept in-frame beta chains. Rows are unified per CDR3 protein, each entry keeping the most common DNA and genes. These V and J calls are TCRdb output, not the study's own analysis. The sample profile shows about half a million distinct CDR3 sequences; around 21% of them were found once. The ten largest account for about 0.84% of the sample.

Naive CD8 T cell libraries were made from roughly 21,000 to 960,000 sorted cells using 10%, 30% or 50% of purified RNA. On a BD FACSAria II, naive CD8 T cells were FACS-sorted as CD8+CD4-CCR7+CD45RA+ and collected into RLT Plus buffer. To test detection sensitivity, Jurkat RNA equal to approximately ten TCR copies was added to samples of about 19,000-1,100,000 naive CD8 T cells. Enrichment of CD8 T cells was performed with RosetteSep CD8+ T Cell Enrichment Cocktail and Ficoll-Paque, after which ACK red cell lysis was carried out. This clonotype has ten or more counts. The antigen this receptor binds is unknown. Base qualities are not provided; no much larger clone lies one nucleotide away.

This sequence uses TRBV12-3 or TRBV12-4 and TRBJ1-2, with the D gene uncertain. The material sequenced was naive CD8+ T cells from blood, with Jurkat cell RNA spiked in. What the cell subset or site label conveys for this sample: FACS-sorted CD8+CD4-CCR7+CD45RA+ naive T cells. The TCR originated in a human donor in good health. Some libraries in this study had Jurkat cell RNA spiked in. The nucleotide sequence reads as follows: TGTGCCAGCAGTCCTTCCGTGAGGGGCTACACCTTC. Its protein product is CASSPSVRGYTF.